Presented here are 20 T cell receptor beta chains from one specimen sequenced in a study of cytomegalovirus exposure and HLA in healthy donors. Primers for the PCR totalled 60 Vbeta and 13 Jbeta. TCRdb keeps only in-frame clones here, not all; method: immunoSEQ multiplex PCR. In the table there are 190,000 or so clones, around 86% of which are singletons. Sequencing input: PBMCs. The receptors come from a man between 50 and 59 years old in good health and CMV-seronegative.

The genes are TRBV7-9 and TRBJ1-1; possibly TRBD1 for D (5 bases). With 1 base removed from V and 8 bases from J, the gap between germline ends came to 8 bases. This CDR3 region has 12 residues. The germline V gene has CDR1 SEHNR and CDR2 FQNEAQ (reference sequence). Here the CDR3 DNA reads TGTGCCAGCAGCTTAGAGACAGACGAAGCTTTCTTT. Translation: CASSLETDEAFF.

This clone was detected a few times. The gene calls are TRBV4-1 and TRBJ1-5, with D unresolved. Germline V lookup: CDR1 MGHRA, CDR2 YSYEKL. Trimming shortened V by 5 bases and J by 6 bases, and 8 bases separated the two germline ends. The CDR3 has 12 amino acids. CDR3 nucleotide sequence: TGCGCCAGCAGCAACGGCGGTCAGCCCCAGCATTTT. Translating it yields CASSNGGQPQHF.

CDR3 DNA: TGTGCCAGCAGTCGGACTAGCGGGAGGACCGGGGAGCTGTTTTTT. Its translation: CASSRTSGRTGELFF. The chain recombines TRBV6-5 with TRBJ2-2; 14 nucleotides line up with TRBD2. CDR1 and CDR2 from the germline V gene are MNHEY and SVGAGI. The junction had 1 base not matched to a gene; V was cut back by 5 bases and J by 5 bases. This CDR3 contains 15 residues.

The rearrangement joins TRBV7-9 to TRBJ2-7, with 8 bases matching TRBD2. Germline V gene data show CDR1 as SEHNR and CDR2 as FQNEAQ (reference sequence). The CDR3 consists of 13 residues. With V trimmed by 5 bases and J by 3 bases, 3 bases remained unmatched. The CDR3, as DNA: TGTGCCAGCAGCCCCGCGGGGGGCTACGAGCAGTACTTC. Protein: CASSPAGGYEQYF.

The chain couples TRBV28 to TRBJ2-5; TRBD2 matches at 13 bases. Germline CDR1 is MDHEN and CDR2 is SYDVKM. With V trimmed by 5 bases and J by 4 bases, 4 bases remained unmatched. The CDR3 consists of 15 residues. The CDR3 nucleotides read TGTGCCAGCAGTACCGGACTAGCGGGAGTAGAGACCCAGTACTTC. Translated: CASSTGLAGVETQYF.

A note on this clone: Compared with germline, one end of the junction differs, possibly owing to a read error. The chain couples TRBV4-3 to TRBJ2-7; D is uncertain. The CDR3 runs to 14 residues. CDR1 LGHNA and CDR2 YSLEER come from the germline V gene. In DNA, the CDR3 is TGCGCCGGCAGCCAAGGCCCTAACTCCTACGAGCAGTACTTC. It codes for CAGSQGPNSYEQYF.

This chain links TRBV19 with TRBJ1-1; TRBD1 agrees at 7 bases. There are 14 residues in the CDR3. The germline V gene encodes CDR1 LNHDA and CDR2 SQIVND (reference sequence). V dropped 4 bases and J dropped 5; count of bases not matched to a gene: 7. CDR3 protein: CASSKTGDGTEAFF. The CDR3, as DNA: TGTGCCAGTAGTAAAACAGGGGATGGTACTGAAGCTTTCTTT.

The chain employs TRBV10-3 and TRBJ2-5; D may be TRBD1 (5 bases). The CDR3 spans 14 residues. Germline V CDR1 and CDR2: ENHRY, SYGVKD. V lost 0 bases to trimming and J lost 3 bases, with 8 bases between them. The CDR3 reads CAISESAQEETQYF. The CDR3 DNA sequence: TGTGCCATCAGTGAGTCCGCACAGGAAGAGACCCAGTACTTC.

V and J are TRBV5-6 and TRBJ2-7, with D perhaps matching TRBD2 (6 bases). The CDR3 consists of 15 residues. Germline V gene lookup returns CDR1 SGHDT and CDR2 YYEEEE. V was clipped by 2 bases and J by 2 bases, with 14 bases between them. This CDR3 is CASSFLSGPAYEQYF. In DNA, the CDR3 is TGTGCCAGCAGCTTTCTGAGCGGGCCTGCCTACGAGCAGTACTTC.

CDR3: CASSVVPQGASGANVLTF. In DNA form, the CDR3 reads TGTGCCAGCAGCGTAGTCCCCCAGGGGGCTTCTGGGGCCAACGTCCTGACTTTC. The chain couples TRBV9 to TRBJ2-6, with TRBD1 matching over 8 bases. Germline trimming cut 0 bases from V and 1 base from J; bases unmatched to any gene: 6. CDR3 length: 18 residues. The germline gives CDR1 SGDLS, CDR2 YYNGEE.

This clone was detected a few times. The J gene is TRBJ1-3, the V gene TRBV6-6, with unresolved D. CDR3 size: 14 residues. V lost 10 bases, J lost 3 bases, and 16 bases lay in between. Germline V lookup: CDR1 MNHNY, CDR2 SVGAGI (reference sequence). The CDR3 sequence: CAIDGGSHGNTIYF. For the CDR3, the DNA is TGTGCCATCGACGGAGGGAGTCATGGAAACACCATATATTTT.

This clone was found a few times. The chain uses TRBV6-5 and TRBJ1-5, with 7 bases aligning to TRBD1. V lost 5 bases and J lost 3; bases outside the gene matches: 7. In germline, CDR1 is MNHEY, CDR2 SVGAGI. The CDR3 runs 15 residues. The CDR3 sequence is CASSPTGEVNQPQHF. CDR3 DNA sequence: TGTGCCAGCAGTCCAACAGGGGAAGTCAATCAGCCCCAGCATTTT.

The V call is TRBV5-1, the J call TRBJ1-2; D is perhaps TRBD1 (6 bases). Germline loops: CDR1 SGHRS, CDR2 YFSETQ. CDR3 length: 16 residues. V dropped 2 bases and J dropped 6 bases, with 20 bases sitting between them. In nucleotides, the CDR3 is TGCGCCAGCAGCTTAACCGGGACATTAGTAGGGCATGGCTACACCTTC. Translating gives CASSLTGTLVGHGYTF. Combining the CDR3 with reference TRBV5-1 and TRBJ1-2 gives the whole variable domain KAGVTQTPRYLIKTRGQQVTLSCSPISGHRSVSWYQQTPGQGLQFLFEYFSETQRNKGNFPGRFSGRQFSNSRSEMNVSTLELGDSALYLCASSLTGTLVGHGYTFGSGTRLTVV.

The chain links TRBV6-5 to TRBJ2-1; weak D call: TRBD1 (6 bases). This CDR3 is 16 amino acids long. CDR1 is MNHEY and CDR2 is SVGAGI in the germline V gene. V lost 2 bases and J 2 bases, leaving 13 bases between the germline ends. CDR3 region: CASSYEGTLPYNEQFF. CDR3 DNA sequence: TGTGCCAGCAGTTACGAAGGGACATTACCCTACAATGAGCAGTTCTTC.

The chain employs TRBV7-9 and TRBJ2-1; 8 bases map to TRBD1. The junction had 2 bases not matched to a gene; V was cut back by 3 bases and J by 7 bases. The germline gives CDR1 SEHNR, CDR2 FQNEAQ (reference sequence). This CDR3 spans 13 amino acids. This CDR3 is CASSFRTGNEQFF. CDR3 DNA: TGTGCCAGCAGCTTCAGGACAGGGAATGAGCAGTTCTTC.

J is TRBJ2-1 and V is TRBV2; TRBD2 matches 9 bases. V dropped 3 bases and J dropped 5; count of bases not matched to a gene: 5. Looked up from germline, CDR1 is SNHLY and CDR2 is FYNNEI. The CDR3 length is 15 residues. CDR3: CASSDVLAGNNEQFF. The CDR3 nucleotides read TGTGCCAGCAGTGATGTGCTAGCGGGAAACAATGAGCAGTTCTTC.

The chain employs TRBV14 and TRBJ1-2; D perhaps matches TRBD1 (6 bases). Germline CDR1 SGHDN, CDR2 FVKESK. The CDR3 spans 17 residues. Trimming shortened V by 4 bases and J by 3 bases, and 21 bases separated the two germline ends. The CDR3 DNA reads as TGTGCCAGCAGCCCCCGCCTTGGGACACAATGGGACTATGGCTACACCTTC. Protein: CASSPRLGTQWDYGYTF.

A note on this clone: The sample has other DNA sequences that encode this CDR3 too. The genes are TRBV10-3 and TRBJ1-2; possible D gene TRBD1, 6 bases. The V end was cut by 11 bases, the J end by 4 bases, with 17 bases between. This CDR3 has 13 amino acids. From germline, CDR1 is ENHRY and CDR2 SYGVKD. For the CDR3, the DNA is TGTGCCTCATGGGACACTGGTCTCTATGGCTACACCTTC. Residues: CASWDTGLYGYTF.

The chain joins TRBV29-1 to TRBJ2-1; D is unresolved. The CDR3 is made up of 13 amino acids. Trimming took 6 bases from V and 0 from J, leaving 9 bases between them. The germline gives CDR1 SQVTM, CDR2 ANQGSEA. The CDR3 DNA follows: TGCAGCGTAGCACTTAGCTCCTACAATGAGCAGTTCTTC. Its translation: CSVALSSYNEQFF.

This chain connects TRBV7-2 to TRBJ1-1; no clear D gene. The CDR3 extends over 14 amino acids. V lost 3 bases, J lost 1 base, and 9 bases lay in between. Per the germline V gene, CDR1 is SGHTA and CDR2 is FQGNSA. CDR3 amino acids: CASSFSRGNTEAFF. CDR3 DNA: TGTGCCAGCAGCTTTTCCCGGGGGAACACTGAAGCTTTCTTT.